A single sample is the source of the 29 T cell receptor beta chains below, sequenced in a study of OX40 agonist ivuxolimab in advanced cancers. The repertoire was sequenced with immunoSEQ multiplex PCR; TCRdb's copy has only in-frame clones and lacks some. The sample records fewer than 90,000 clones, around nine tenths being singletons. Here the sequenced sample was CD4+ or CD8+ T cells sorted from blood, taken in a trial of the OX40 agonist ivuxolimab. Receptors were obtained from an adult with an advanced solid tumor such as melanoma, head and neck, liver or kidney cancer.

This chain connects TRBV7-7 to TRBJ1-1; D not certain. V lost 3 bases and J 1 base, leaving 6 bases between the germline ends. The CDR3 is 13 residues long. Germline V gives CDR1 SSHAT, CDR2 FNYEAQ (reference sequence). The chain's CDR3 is CASSFGRNTEAFF. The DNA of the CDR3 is TGTGCCAGCAGCTTCGGACGGAACACTGAAGCTTTCTTT. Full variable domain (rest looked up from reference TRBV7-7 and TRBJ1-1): GAGVSQSPRYKVTKRGQDVTLRCDPISSHATLYWYQQALGQGPEFLTYFNYEAQPDKSGLPSDRFSAERPEGSISTLTIQRTEQRDSAMYRCASSFGRNTEAFFGQGTRLTVV.

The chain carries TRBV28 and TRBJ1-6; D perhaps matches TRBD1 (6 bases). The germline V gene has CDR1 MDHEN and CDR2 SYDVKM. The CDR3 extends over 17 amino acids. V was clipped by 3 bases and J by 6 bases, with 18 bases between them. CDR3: CASSLDSSVKVNSPLHF. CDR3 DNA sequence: TGTGCCAGCAGTTTGGACAGCTCAGTGAAAGTTAATTCACCCCTCCACTTT.

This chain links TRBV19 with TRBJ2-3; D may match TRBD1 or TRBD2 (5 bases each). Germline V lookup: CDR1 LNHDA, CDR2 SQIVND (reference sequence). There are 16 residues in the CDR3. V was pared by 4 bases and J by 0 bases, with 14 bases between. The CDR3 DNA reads TGTGCCAGTAGTAGTCGAGGGGCAGGTAGCACAGATACGCAGTATTTT. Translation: CASSSRGAGSTDTQYF.

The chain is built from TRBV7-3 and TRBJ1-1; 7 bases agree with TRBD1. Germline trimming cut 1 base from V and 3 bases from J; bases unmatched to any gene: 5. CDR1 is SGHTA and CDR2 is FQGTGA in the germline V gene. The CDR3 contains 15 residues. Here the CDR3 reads CASSLRGTGDTEAFF. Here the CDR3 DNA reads TGTGCCAGCAGCTTAAGGGGTACAGGGGACACTGAAGCTTTCTTT. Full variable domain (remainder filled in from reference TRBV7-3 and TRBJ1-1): GAGVSQTPSNKVTEKGKYVELRCDPISGHTALYWYRQSLGQGPEFLIYFQGTGAADDSGLPNDRFFAVRPEGSVSTLKIQRTERGDSAVYLCASSLRGTGDTEAFFGQGTRLTVV.

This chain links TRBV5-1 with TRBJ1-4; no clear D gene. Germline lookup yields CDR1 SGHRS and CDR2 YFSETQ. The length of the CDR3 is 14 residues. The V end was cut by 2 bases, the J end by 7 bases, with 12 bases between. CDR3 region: CASSLEGSGEKLFF. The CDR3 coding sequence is TGCGCCAGCAGCTTAGAAGGGTCGGGTGAAAAACTGTTTTTT.

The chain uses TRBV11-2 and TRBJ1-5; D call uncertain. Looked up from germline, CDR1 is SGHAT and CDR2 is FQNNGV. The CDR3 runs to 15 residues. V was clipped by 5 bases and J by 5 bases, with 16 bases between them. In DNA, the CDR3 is TGTGCCAGCAGCCCTGGGTCGGTGGGGTATCAGCCCCAGCATTTT. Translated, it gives CASSPGSVGYQPQHF.

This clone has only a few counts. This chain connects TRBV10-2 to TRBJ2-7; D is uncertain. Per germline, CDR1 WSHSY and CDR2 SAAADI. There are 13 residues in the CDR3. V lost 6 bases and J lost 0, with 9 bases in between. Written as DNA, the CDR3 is TGCGCCAGCAGAAACACCCTCTCCTACGAGCAGTACTTC. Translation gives CASRNTLSYEQYF.

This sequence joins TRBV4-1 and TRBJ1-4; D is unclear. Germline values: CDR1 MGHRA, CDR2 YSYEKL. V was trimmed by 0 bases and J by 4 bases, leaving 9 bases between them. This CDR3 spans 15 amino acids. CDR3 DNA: TGCGCCAGCAGCCAAGAGCCCCGGAGTAATGAAAAACTGTTTTTT. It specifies CASSQEPRSNEKLFF.

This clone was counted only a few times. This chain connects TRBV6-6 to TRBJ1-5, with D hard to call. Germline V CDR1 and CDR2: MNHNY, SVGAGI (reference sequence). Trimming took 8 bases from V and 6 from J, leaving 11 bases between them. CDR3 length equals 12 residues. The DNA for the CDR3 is TGTGCCAGCCAGGAGGCTAGTCAGCCCCAGCATTTT. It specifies CASQEASQPQHF.

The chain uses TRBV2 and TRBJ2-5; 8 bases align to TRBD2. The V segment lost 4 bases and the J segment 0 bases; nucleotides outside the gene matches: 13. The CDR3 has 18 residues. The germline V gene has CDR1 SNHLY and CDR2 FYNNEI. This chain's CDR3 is CASSGGRLAGGDQETQYF. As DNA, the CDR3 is TGTGCCAGCAGTGGGGGGCGGCTAGCGGGCGGCGACCAAGAGACCCAGTACTTC.

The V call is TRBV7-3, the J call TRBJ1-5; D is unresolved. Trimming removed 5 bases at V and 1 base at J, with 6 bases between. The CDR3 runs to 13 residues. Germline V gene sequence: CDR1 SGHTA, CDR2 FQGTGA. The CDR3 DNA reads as TGTGCCAGCAGCGGGAGAAGCAATCAGCCCCAGCATTTT. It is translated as CASSGRSNQPQHF.

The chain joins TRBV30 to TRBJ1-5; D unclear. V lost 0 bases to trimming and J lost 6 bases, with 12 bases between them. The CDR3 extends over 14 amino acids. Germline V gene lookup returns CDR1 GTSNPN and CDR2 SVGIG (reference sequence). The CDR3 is CAWSVLYSGQPQHF. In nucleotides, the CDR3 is TGTGCCTGGAGTGTCCTATATAGCGGTCAGCCCCAGCATTTT.

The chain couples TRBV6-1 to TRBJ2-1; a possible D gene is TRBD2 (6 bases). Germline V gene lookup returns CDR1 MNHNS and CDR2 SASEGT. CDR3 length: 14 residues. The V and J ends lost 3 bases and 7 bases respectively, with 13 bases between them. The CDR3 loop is CASSEGGGRNEQFF. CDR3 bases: TGTGCCAGCAGTGAGGGGGGAGGCAGAAATGAGCAGTTCTTC.

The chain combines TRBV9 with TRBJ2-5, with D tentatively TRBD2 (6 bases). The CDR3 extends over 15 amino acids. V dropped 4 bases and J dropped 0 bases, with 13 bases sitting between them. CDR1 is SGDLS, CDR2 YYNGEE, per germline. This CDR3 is CASSHRGGDQETQYF. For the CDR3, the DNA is TGTGCCAGCAGCCATCGGGGCGGGGACCAAGAGACCCAGTACTTC. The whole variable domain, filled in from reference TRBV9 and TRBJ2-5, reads DSGVTQTPKHLITATGQRVTLRCSPRSGDLSVYWYQQSLDQGLQFLIQYYNGEERAKGNILERFSAQQFPDLHSELNLSSLELGDSALYFCASSHRGGDQETQYFGPGTRLLVL.

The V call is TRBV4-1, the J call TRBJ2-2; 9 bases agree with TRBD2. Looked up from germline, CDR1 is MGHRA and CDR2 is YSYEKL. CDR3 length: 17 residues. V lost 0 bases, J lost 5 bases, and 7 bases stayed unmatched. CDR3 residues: CASSQDRLAGETGELFF. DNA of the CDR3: TGCGCCAGCAGCCAAGATCGGTTAGCGGGAGAGACCGGGGAGCTGTTTTTT.

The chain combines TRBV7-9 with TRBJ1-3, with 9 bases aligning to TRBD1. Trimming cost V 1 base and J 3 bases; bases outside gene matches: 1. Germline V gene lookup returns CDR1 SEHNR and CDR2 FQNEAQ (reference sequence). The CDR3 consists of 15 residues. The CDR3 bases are TGTGCCAGCAGCTTAGGGACAGGGGTTGGAAACACCATATATTTT. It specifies CASSLGTGVGNTIYF.

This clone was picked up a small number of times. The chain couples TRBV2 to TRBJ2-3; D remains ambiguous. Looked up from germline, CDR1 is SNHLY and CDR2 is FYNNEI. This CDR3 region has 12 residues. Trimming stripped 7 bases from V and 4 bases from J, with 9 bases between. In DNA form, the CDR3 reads TGTGCCAGCACTCCGGGCGCAGATACGCAGTATTTT. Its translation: CASTPGADTQYF.

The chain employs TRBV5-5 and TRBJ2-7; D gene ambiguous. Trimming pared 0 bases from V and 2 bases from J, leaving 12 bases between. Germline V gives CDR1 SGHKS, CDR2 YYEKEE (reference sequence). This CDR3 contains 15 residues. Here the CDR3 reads CASSLDQLRTYEQYF. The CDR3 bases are TGTGCCAGCAGCTTGGATCAGCTTCGCACCTACGAGCAGTACTTC.

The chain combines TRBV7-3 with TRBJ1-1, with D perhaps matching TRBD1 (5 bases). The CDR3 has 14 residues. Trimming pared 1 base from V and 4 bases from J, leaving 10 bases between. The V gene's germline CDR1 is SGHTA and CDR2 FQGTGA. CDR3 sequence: CASSLNPGSTEAFF. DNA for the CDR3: TGTGCCAGCAGCTTAAATCCAGGGAGCACTGAAGCTTTCTTT.

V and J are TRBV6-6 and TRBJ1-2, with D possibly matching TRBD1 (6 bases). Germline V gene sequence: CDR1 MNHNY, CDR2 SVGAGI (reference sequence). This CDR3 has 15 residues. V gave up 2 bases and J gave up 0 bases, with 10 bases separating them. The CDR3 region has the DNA TGTGCCAGCAGTTACAGACCAGGGGCTAACTATGGCTACACCTTC. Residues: CASSYRPGANYGYTF.

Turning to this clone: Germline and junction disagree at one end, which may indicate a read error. The CDR3: CASSWRTGETEELFF. For the CDR3, the DNA is TGCGCCAGCAGCTGGCGGACAGGGGAGACCGAGGAGCTGTTTTTT. The chain couples TRBV5-1 to TRBJ2-2; 9 nucleotides match TRBD1. This CDR3 has 15 residues. Germline values: CDR1 SGHRS, CDR2 YFSETQ.

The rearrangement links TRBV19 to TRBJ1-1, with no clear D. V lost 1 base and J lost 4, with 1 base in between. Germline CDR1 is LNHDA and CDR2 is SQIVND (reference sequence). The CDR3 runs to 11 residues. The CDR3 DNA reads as TGTGCCAGTAGTATAGCCACTGAAGCTTTCTTT. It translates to CASSIATEAFF.

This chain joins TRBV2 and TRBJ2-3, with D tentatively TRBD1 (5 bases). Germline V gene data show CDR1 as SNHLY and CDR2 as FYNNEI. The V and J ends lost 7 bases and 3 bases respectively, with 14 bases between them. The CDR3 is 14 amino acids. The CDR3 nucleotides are TGTGCCAGCATAGCCCAGGGATGGACAGATACGCAGTATTTT. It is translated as CASIAQGWTDTQYF.

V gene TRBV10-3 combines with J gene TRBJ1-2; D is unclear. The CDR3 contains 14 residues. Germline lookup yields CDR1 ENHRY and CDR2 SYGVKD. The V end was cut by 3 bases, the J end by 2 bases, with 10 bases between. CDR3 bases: TGTGCCATCAGTGATCCGCGACAAAACTATGGCTACACCTTC. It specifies CAISDPRQNYGYTF.

The chain's CDR3 is CASGQGNTGELFF. The CDR3 nucleotides read TGTGCCAGCGGGCAGGGGAACACCGGGGAGCTGTTTTTT. The chain uses TRBV7-3 and TRBJ2-2; D perhaps matches TRBD1 (5 bases). Deletions cut 8 bases from V and 1 base from J, with 8 bases between. CDR3 length: 13 amino acids. Per germline, CDR1 SGHTA and CDR2 FQGTGA. The full variable domain, its missing parts supplied by reference TRBV7-3 and TRBJ2-2, is GAGVSQTPSNKVTEKGKYVELRCDPISGHTALYWYRQSLGQGPEFLIYFQGTGAADDSGLPNDRFFAVRPEGSVSTLKIQRTERGDSAVYLCASGQGNTGELFFGEGSRLTVL.

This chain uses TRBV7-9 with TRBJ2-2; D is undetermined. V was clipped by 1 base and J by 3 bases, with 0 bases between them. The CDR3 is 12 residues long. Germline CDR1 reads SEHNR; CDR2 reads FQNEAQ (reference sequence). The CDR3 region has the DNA TGTGCCAGCAGCTTAGACACCGGGGAGCTGTTTTTT. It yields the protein CASSLDTGELFF.

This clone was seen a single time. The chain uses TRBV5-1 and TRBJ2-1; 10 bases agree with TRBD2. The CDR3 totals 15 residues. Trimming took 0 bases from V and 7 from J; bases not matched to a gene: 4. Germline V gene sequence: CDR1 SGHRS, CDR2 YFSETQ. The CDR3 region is CASSLERGGRNEQFF. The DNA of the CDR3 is TGCGCCAGCAGCTTGGAGCGGGGGGGCAGGAATGAGCAGTTCTTC.

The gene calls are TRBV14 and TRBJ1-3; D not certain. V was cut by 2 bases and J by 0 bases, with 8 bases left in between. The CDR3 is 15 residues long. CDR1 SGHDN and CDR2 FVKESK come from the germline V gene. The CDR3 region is CASSQNAISGNTIYF. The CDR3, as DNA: TGTGCCAGCAGCCAAAATGCCATCTCTGGAAACACCATATATTTT.

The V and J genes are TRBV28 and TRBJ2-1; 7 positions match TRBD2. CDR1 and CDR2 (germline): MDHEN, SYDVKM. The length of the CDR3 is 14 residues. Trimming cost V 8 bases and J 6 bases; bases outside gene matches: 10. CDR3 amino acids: CASGSGRGGNEQFF. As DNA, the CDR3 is TGTGCCAGCGGAAGTGGGAGGGGAGGCAATGAGCAGTTCTTC.